These T cell receptor beta chains were read from a single sample in a study of a mutant IDH1 vaccine in newly diagnosed glioma. Measured with immunoSEQ multiplex PCR; TCRdb has only the in-frame clones, and not every one. Seen here are 120,000 or so clones, about 82% observed once, and the top ten hold 5.5%. Their cognate antigens are unknown. The sequenced sample was PBMCs, obtained from a glioma patient whose treatment included an IDH1 peptide vaccine. Every receptor here comes from a man aged 35-49 years with glioma. The CDR3 runs from the conserved cysteine through the conserved F or W. A D gene is named only where the DNA matches it firmly. Clone size is given for some rows only: seen once, a few or many times, or a class if the clone is expanded.

>.|TRBJ1-2|TRBV6-1|.
TGTGCCAGCAGGGGGGGTAACTATGGCTACACCTTC
CASRGGNYGYTF
>.|TRBJ2-7|TRBV5-1|TRBD2
TGCGCCAGCAGCTTGGCCAGGGCCGGGAGGGCGACCTACGAGCAGTACTTC
CASSLARAGRATYEQYF
>few|TRBJ2-1|TRBV30|.
TGTGCCTGGAGTGCCCTGCACGAGCAGTTCTTC
CAWSALHEQFF
>.|TRBJ2-1|TRBV19|.
TGTGCCAGTAGTATTAGGTCTGAGGGGCGGAGGAATGAGCAGTTCTTC
CASSIRSEGRRNEQFF
>.|TRBJ2-7|TRBV6-5|.
TGTGCCAGCAGTTTAGGCAGGTCCTACGAGCAGTACTTC
CASSLGRSYEQYF
>many|TRBJ1-5|TRBV6-5|.
TGTGCCAGCAGCACGGGGTGGGGGAGCAATCAGCCCCAGCATTTT
CASSTGWGSNQPQHF
>.|TRBJ2-7|TRBV6-6|TRBD1
TGTGCCAGCAGCCACCGGGACAGGGGCCACGAGCAGTACTTC
CASSHRDRGHEQYF
>once|TRBJ2-7|TRBV4-1|TRBD1
TGCGCCAGCAGCCAAGATTGGGGACAGGGCGTGTACGAGCAGTACTTC
CASSQDWGQGVYEQYF
>.|TRBJ2-1|TRBV9|.
TGTGCCAGCAGCGTAGTCTGGACAAACAATGAGCAGTTCTTC
CASSVVWTNNEQFF
>.|TRBJ1-5|TRBV11-2|TRBD1
TGTGCCAGCAGCTTAGGCCCACAGGGGGGAGAGCCCCAGCATTTT
CASSLGPQGGEPQHF
>.|TRBJ2-5|TRBV15|TRBD1
TGTGCCACCAGCAGACAGGACAGGGCCGAGACCCAGTACTTC
CATSRQDRAETQYF
>.|TRBJ2-2|TRBV7-6|.
TGTGCCAGCAGCTCCGGGACTTTTAACACCGGGGAGCTGTTTTTT
CASSSGTFNTGELFF
>.|TRBJ2-7|TRBV27|.
TGTGCCAGCAGTTTAGTTAGCGGAAGCTACGAGCAGTACTTC
CASSLVSGSYEQYF
>once|TRBJ2-5|TRBV12-5|.
TGTGCTAGTGGTTTGCCGGGGGTCGTGGGAGAGACCCAGTACTTC
CASGLPGVVGETQYF
>once|TRBJ2-2|TRBV6-1|.
TGTGCCAGCAGTCCGGGACCTGGGGCCGGGGAGCTGTTTTTT
CASSPGPGAGELFF
>few|TRBJ1-1|TRBV5-6|.
TGTGCCAGCGAGAAAAGACAGATATTGAACACTGAAGCTTTCTTT
CASEKRQILNTEAFF
>.|TRBJ1-1|TRBV9|.
TGTGCCAGCAGTGATTCCCCCGTTGAAACTGAAGCTTTCTTT
CASSDSPVETEAFF
>.|TRBJ2-7|TRBV7-9|.
TGTGCCAGCAGCTCAAGCGGGGAGCAGTACTTC
CASSSSGEQYF
>.|TRBJ2-1|TRBV10-3|TRBD2
TGTGCCATCAGTGACGCTAGCGGGATAGGTAATGAGCAGTTCTTC
CAISDASGIGNEQFF
>.|TRBJ2-1|TRBV5-4|.
TGTGCCAGCAGCCAAACAGGGAACAATGAGCAGTTCTTC
CASSQTGNNEQFF
>.|TRBJ2-3|TRBV6-1|.
TGTGCCAGCAGTGAATGGGTCGTTGGTAATACGCAGTATTTT
CASSEWVVGNTQYF
>.|TRBJ2-5|TRBV5-5|.
TGTGCCAGCAGCCTAAATGGACAGCAAGAGACCCAGTACTTC
CASSLNGQQETQYF
>few|TRBJ1-5|TRBV6-1|.
TGTGCCAGCAGTACCCGGGAGCCCCAGCATTTT
CASSTREPQHF
>.|TRBJ1-2|TRBV5-5|TRBD1
TGTGCCAGCAGCGGAAACCTACAGGGGTGGGGGTATGGCTACACCTTC
CASSGNLQGWGYGYTF
>.|TRBJ2-2|TRBV25-1|TRBD2
TGTGCCAGCAGGAGAGCGGGAGCGGACACCGGGGAGCTGTTTTTT
CASRRAGADTGELFF
>few|TRBJ2-7|TRBV11-2|TRBD2
TGTGCCAGCAGCTACGGGACTAGCGTCGAGCAGTACTTC
CASSYGTSVEQYF
>.|TRBJ2-4|TRBV7-3|.
TGTGCCAGCAGCCGTCAGGGTTCCCCCAAAAACATTCAGTACTTC
CASSRQGSPKNIQYF
>.|TRBJ2-7|TRBV6-6|.
TGTGCCAGCCATACAGGCACGGCCTACGAGCAGTACTTC
CASHTGTAYEQYF
>.|TRBJ2-2|TRBV10-3|.
TGTGCCACCCGATCCGGCGGATTGAACACCGGGGAGCTGTTTTTT
CATRSGGLNTGELFF
>.|TRBJ1-2|TRBV7-2|TRBD1
TGTGCCAGCAGCTTAACAGGGGGCCGTGGCTACACCTTC
CASSLTGGRGYTF
>.|TRBJ2-7|TRBV4-3|TRBD1
TGCGCCAGCAGCCTCTCATCCGGGACAGGGATCTACGAGCAGTACTTC
CASSLSSGTGIYEQYF
>.|TRBJ1-2|TRBV6-6|.
TGTGCCAGCAGTTGGGAGATCCTCTATGGCTACACCTTC
CASSWEILYGYTF
>.|TRBJ2-5|TRBV7-2|.
TGTGCCAGCAGCTTACAGGGGGGAAGGGAGACCCAGTACTTC
CASSLQGGRETQYF
>once|TRBJ1-4|TRBV9|TRBD1
TGTGCCAGCAGCGCTGGACAGGGTGGGGAAAAACTGTTTTTT
CASSAGQGGEKLFF
>.|TRBJ1-5|TRBV6-6|.
TGTGCCAGCGTTAGAGGGCTTACGGGCAATCAGCCCCAGCATTTT
CASVRGLTGNQPQHF
>.|TRBJ2-1|TRBV5-1|TRBD2
TGCGCCAGCAGCCCGGGACTAGCGGGAGTGCGGGAGCAGTTCTTC
CASSPGLAGVREQFF
>once|TRBJ1-6|TRBV30|TRBD1
TGTGCCTGGAGGCATATGGCGACAGGGCAGGGACCCCTCCACTTT
CAWRHMATGQGPLHF
>.|TRBJ2-7|TRBV27|TRBD1
TGTGCCAGCGGCCGGGACAGCTCCTACGAGCAGTACTTC
CASGRDSSYEQYF
>.|TRBJ2-2|TRBV2|TRBD2
TGTGCCAGCAGGGGAATGGAACCTAGCGGAGTGAACACCGGGGAGCTGTTTTTT
CASRGMEPSGVNTGELFF
>.|TRBJ2-3|TRBV6-6|TRBD1
TGTGCCAGCACGAGGACAGGGGCAGATACGCAGTATTTT
CASTRTGADTQYF
>once|TRBJ2-1|TRBV5-1|TRBD2
TGCGCCAGCAGCTGGGGACTAGCGGGACTCTACAATGAGCAGTTCTTC
CASSWGLAGLYNEQFF
>.|TRBJ1-3|TRBV7-2|.
TGTGCCAGCAGCCCCTCCACCCGCGGAAACACCATATATTTT
CASSPSTRGNTIYF
>.|TRBJ1-2|TRBV15|.
TGTGCCACCAGCAGAGATCCCCGGACGGTCACTAACTATGGCTACACCTTC
CATSRDPRTVTNYGYTF
>once|TRBJ1-5|TRBV27|.
TGTGCCAGCAGTTCAACGAGGACAGCCAGCAATCAGCCCCAGCATTTT
CASSSTRTASNQPQHF
>.|TRBJ1-4|TRBV4-3|TRBD1
TGCGCCAGCAGCCAACAGAACAGGGGCGGTGTGGATGAAAAACTGTTTTTT
CASSQQNRGGVDEKLFF
>.|TRBJ1-4|TRBV11-2|.
TGTGCCAGCAGCTTAACAGCAACTAATGAAAAACTGTTTTTT
CASSLTATNEKLFF
>many|TRBJ1-1|TRBV7-9|TRBD1
TGTGCCAGCAGCTCGACCTCACAGGGGCTGGGAACTGAAGCTTTCTTT
CASSSTSQGLGTEAFF
>.|TRBJ2-2|TRBV7-9|TRBD2
TGTGCCAGCAGCAGACTAGCGGGATTCAAAACCGGGGAGCTGTTTTTT
CASSRLAGFKTGELFF
>.|TRBJ2-7|TRBV5-5|.
TGTGCCAGCAGCTTGGGTGCGGGGGCGCTTTATGAGCAGTACTTC
CASSLGAGALYEQYF
>.|TRBJ2-7|TRBV27|.
TGTGCCAGCAGTTTAAGAGGATCGGGGGACGAGCAGTACTTC
CASSLRGSGDEQYF
>.|TRBJ1-3|TRBV11-2|.
TGTGCCAGCAGCTTAGCCAGGGGCTCTGGAAACACCATATATTTT
CASSLARGSGNTIYF
>.|TRBJ2-2|TRBV5-1|.
TGCGCCAGCAGCTTGGGGTATCGGGGCGGGGAGCTGTTTTTT
CASSLGYRGGELFF
>.|TRBJ1-4|TRBV4-1|.
TGCGCCAGCAGCCAAGACGGACAGAGAGATGAAAAACTGTTTTTT
CASSQDGQRDEKLFF
>.|TRBJ2-1|TRBV5-1|.
TGCGCCAGCAGTCGTAGCGGAACTAACGGGGATGAGCAGTTCTTC
CASSRSGTNGDEQFF
>.|TRBJ2-2|TRBV18|TRBD2
TGTGCCAGCTCACTAAACTACAGACTAGCGGGGACCGGGGAGCTGTTTTTT
CASSLNYRLAGTGELFF
>.|TRBJ1-2|TRBV15|.
TGTGCCACCAGCAGAGATTCCCCCTCCGGCTACACCTTC
CATSRDSPSGYTF
>.|TRBJ1-1|TRBV4-3|.
TGCGCCAGCAGCCAAGTCCTAGGGACGGGGAGAGCTTTCTTT
CASSQVLGTGRAFF
>.|TRBJ1-5|TRBV7-6|TRBD1
TGTGCCAGCAGCTCTGGGACAGGGCGCAATCAGCCCCAGCATTTT
CASSSGTGRNQPQHF
>.|TRBJ2-2|TRBV19|TRBD1
TGTGCCAGTAGTATAGGAGCAGGGGGCTTAACCGGGGAGCTGTTTTTT
CASSIGAGGLTGELFF
>.|TRBJ2-3|TRBV7-9|TRBD2
TGTGCCAGCAGCCCCTGGACTCGCGGGGGGGCAACAGATACGCAGTATTTT
CASSPWTRGGATDTQYF